This TCR beta chain was captured in a study of prognosis after radiotherapy for stage I lung cancer. Study findings and constraints: Reportedly, patients with and without metastases differed in TRBV and TRBJ gene usage.

The authors amplified TCR beta CDR3 from genomic DNA using two-round multiplex PCR. Primers specific to each TRBV and TRBJ gene were used in first-round PCR. TCRdb fed the multiplex PCR reads into MiXCR, producing one record per CDR3 protein. The sample consists of tens of thousands of distinct CDR3 sequences, 35% to 55% of them appearing once. The sample holds many counts of this clonotype. Its matching antigen is unknown. The CDR3 consists of 17 residues. CDR1 is MDHEN and CDR2 is SYDVKM in the germline V gene. Trimming removed 2 bases from V and 2 bases from J, with 16 bases in between. This chain uses TRBV28 with TRBJ2-1, with D unresolved. Sequences were derived from PBMCs, sampled before or after stereotactic body radiation therapy (not recorded which). The sequence derives from a donor aged 50 or older with non-small cell lung cancer. The DNA of the CDR3 is TGTGCCAGCAGTTTAGCTACCCGGGTGCCCCCCTACAATGAGCAGTTCTTC. It codes for CASSLATRVPPYNEQFF.